This T cell receptor beta chain was obtained from a study of CD4 T cells in relation to SARS-CoV-2 and coronaviruses. In the study overall: Two subjects were Hispanic; patients were seven or eight males and a few females.

The study's findings and limits: Each donor contributed either pre-pandemic or post-infection samples, not both.

This CDR3 has 15 residues. CDR1 SSHAT and CDR2 FNYEAQ come from the germline V gene (reference sequence). V was shortened by 6 bases and J by 4 bases, with 18 bases between the two germline ends. CD4 enrichment then naive enrichment separated naive from memory CD4+ cells. Sorted naive or memory CD4+ cells met CEF peptides for around eleven days. Sequenced by immunoSEQ multiplex PCR; TCRdb stores in-frame clones only, minus some. The top ten hold around 3.1% of the sample, which has about 34,000 clones, about 76% seen once. Of note for this clone: Its antigen is still unknown.

The receptor was derived from an adult with COVID-19. The V and J genes are TRBV7-7 and TRBJ2-5; D may be TRBD1 (5 bases). The sample consisted of memory CD4+ T cells from PBMCs, cultured in vitro. This CDR3 is CASSRVQGNGETQYF. The CDR3 coding sequence is TGTGCCAGCAGTCGAGTCCAGGGTAATGGAGAGACCCAGTACTTC.